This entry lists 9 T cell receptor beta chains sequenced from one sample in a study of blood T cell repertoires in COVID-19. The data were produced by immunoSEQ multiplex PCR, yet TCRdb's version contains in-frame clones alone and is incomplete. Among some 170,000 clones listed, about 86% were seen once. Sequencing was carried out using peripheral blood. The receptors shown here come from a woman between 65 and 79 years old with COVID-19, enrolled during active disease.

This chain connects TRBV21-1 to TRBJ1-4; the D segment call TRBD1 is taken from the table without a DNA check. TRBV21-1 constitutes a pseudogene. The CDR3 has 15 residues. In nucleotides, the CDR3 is TGTGCCAGCATCCCTGGGGCACTCCGTCAGGAAAAACTGTTTTTT. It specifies CASIPGALRQEKLFF.

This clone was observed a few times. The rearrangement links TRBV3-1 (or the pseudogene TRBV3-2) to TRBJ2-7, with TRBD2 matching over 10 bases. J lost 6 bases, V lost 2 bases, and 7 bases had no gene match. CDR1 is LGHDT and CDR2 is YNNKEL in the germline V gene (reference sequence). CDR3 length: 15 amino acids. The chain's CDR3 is CASSQLAGAPREQYF. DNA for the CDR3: TGTGCCAGCAGCCAACTAGCGGGAGCCCCTCGCGAGCAGTACTTC.

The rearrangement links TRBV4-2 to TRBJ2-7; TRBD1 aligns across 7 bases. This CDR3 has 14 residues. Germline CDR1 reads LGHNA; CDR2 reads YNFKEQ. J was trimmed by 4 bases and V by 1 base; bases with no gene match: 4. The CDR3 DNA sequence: TGTGCCAGCAGCCAAGGGGACAGTCGTTACGAGCAGTACTTC. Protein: CASSQGDSRYEQYF.

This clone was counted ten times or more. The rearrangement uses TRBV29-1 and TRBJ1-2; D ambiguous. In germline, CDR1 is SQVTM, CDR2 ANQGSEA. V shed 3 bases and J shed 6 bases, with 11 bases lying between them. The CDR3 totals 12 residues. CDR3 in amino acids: CSVEFNGDGYTF. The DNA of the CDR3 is TGCAGCGTTGAGTTCAACGGGGATGGCTACACCTTC.

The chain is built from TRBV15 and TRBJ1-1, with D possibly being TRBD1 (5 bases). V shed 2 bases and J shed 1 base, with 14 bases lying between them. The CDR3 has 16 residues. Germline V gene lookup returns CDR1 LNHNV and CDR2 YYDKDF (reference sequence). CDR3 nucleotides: TGTGCCACCAGCAGACGGTCAGGGATACGGAACACTGAAGCTTTCTTT. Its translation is CATSRRSGIRNTEAFF.

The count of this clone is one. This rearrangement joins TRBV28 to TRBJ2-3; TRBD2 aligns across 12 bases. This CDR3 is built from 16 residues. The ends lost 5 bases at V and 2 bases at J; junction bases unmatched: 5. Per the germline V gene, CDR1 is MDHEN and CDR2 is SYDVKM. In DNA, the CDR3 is TGTGCCAGCAGTCCCGGGACTAGCGGGCCCACAGATACGCAGTATTTT. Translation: CASSPGTSGPTDTQYF.

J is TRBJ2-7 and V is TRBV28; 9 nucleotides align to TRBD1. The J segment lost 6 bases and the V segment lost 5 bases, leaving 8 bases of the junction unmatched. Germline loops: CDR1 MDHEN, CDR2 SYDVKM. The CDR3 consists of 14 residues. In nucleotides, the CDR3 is TGTGCCAGCAGTCCCTACCGACAGGGGGTCGAGCAGTACTTC. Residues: CASSPYRQGVEQYF.

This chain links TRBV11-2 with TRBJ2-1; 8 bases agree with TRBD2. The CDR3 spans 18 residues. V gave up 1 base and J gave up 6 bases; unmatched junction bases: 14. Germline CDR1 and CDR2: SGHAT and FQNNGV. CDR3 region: CASSLGSFSGTSRNEQFF. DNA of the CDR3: TGTGCCAGCAGCTTAGGGTCATTCAGCGGGACTAGTCGCAATGAGCAGTTCTTC.

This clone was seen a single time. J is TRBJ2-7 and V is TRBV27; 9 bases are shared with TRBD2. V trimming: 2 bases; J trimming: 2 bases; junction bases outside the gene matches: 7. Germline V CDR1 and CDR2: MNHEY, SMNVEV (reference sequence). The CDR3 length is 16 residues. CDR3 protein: CASSLRGLAAPYEQYF. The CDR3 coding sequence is TGTGCCAGCAGTTTACGGGGACTAGCAGCACCCTACGAGCAGTACTTC.